Reported below is one T cell receptor beta chain. This sample is drawn from a study of radiotherapy plus CTLA-4 blockade in lung cancer. The CDR3 length is 13 residues. Trimming left V 5 bases short and J 3 bases short, with 10 bases between. Germline V gene lookup returns CDR1 SNHLY and CDR2 FYNNEI. This table comes from immunoSEQ multiplex PCR, and its TCRdb copy is limited to in-frame clones, with some not included. The sample holds around 70,000 clones, around four fifths seen once. Sequenced material: peripheral blood, taken from a patient treated with radiotherapy plus ipilimumab. The chain has TRBV2 and TRBJ1-1; D is perhaps TRBD1 (6 bases). The sequence derives from a human donor with non-small cell lung cancer who had a partial response to radiotherapy plus ipilimumab. CDR3 in amino acids: CASSLQGDTEAFF. The CDR3 DNA reads as TGTGCCAGCAGTCTACAGGGCGACACTGAAGCTTTCTTT.